Presented here are 5 T cell receptor beta chains from one specimen sequenced in a study of cytomegalovirus exposure and HLA in healthy donors. PCR used 60 Vbeta primers and 13 Jbeta primers. Profiled with immunoSEQ multiplex PCR; TCRdb holds only in-frame clones, not every one. The table lists approximately 93,000 clones. Sequenced material: PBMCs. The source of these receptors is a woman aged 25-40 years in good health and CMV-seronegative.

This sequence joins TRBV4-1 and TRBJ2-7, with a tentative D call TRBD2 (6 bases). The V and J ends lost 2 bases and 5 bases respectively, with 13 bases between them. The CDR3 runs 14 residues. Germline CDR1 reads MGHRA; CDR2 reads YSYEKL. The CDR3 here is CASSQMEGSNEQYF. In nucleotides, the CDR3 is TGCGCCAGCAGCCAAATGGAGGGGAGTAACGAGCAGTACTTC.

The chain joins TRBV9 to TRBJ2-7; D is uncertain. The germline V and J ends were trimmed by 2 bases and 2 bases, with 11 bases remaining between them. The CDR3 has 14 amino acids. CDR1 and CDR2 (germline): SGDLS, YYNGEE. CDR3 DNA: TGTGCCAGCAGCGTCGGAGTTACGGCCTACGAGCAGTACTTC. Its protein product is CASSVGVTAYEQYF.

The chain employs TRBV19 and TRBJ2-7; D is possibly TRBD2 (6 bases). In germline, CDR1 is LNHDA, CDR2 SQIVND (reference sequence). This CDR3 spans 13 amino acids. V lost 9 bases, J lost 5 bases, and 17 bases lay in between. In DNA form, the CDR3 reads TGTGCCAGCGCTGAAGGCGGAGGGGACGAGCAGTACTTC. The encoded protein is CASAEGGGDEQYF. The variable domain in full, with the rest retrieved from reference TRBV19 and TRBJ2-7, is DGGITQSPKYLFRKEGQNVTLSCEQNLNHDAMYWYRQDPGQGLRLIYYSQIVNDFQKGDIAEGYSVSREKKESFPLTVTSAQKNPTAFYLCASAEGGGDEQYFGPGTRLTVT.

The chain joins TRBV28 to TRBJ1-3, with D perhaps matching TRBD1 (6 bases). Germline CDR1 MDHEN, CDR2 SYDVKM. V was clipped by 6 bases and J by 0 bases, with 6 bases between them. CDR3 size: 13 residues. The CDR3: CASRDSSGNTIYF. The DNA for the CDR3 is TGTGCCAGCAGGGACAGCTCTGGAAACACCATATATTTT. The full variable domain, with the rest looked up from reference TRBV28 and TRBJ1-3, is DVKVTQSSRYLVKRTGEKVFLECVQDMDHENMFWYRQDPGLGLRLIYFSYDVKMKEKGDIPEGYSVSREKKERFSLILESASTNQTSMYLCASRDSSGNTIYFGEGSWLTVV.

The chain joins TRBV4-1 to TRBJ2-2, with 9 bases fitting TRBD1. Looked up from germline, CDR1 is MGHRA and CDR2 is YSYEKL. Trimming at V came to 1 base and at J to 3 bases, leaving 6 bases not matched to a gene. The CDR3 contains 17 residues. For the CDR3, the DNA is TGCGCCAGCAGCCAAGCATGGCGGGACAGGGACACCGGGGAGCTGTTTTTT. Its translation: CASSQAWRDRDTGELFF.